Below, 12 T cell receptor beta chains from the same sample are listed, as sequenced in a study of blood T cell repertoires in COVID-19. The method was immunoSEQ multiplex PCR; TCRdb's version includes in-frame clones alone and lacks a portion of them. The sample includes roughly 250,000 clones, approximately 87% of them seen just once. Sequenced input: peripheral blood. Source of these receptors: a woman between 50 and 59 years old with acute or convalescent COVID-19.

The chain is built from TRBV28 and TRBJ1-2; possibly TRBD1 for D (6 bases). Germline CDR1 is MDHEN and CDR2 is SYDVKM. The length of the CDR3 is 14 residues. Trimming removed 5 bases at V and 4 bases at J, with 14 bases between. CDR3 protein: CASSTSGAGYGYTF. CDR3 DNA sequence: TGTGCCAGCAGTACCTCAGGGGCTGGCTATGGCTACACCTTC.

J is TRBJ1-5 and V is TRBV19, with 11 bases that match TRBD1. This CDR3 is built from 18 residues. V was pared by 6 bases and J by 6 bases, with 16 bases of the junction left unmatched. Germline V CDR1 and CDR2: LNHDA, SQIVND (reference sequence). CDR3 bases: TGTGCCAGTAGCCCGAGATGGGCCCGGACAGGGGGCCTTCAGCCCCAGCATTTT. Translating gives CASSPRWARTGGLQPQHF. Using reference TRBV19 and TRBJ1-5 for the parts outside the CDR3, the full variable domain is DGGITQSPKYLFRKEGQNVTLSCEQNLNHDAMYWYRQDPGQGLRLIYYSQIVNDFQKGDIAEGYSVSREKKESFPLTVTSAQKNPTAFYLCASSPRWARTGGLQPQHFGDGTRLSIL.

The genes are TRBV2 and TRBJ2-7; 7 nucleotides match TRBD1. Germline values: CDR1 SNHLY, CDR2 FYNNEI. Trimming cost V 2 bases and J 2 bases; bases outside gene matches: 6. This CDR3 is 15 amino acids long. The CDR3 DNA is TGTGCCAGCAGTGAAACGGGACAGCGAACCTACGAGCAGTACTTC. Translation gives CASSETGQRTYEQYF.

The genes are TRBV29-1 and TRBJ1-5, with D perhaps TRBD1 (6 bases). CDR3 length: 13 amino acids. Germline assignment: CDR1 SQVTM and CDR2 ANQGSEA. V was trimmed by 6 bases and J by 7 bases, leaving 16 bases between them. CDR3 DNA sequence: TGCAGCGTCAAATCGGGGGGCGGGCAGCCCCAGCATTTT. Translated: CSVKSGGGQPQHF. Complete variable domain (other parts from reference TRBV29-1 and TRBJ1-5): SAVISQKPSRDICQRGTSLTIQCQVDSQVTMMFWYRQQPGQSLTLIATANQGSEATYESGFVIDKFPISRPNLTFSTLTVSNMSPEDSSIYLCSVKSGGGQPQHFGDGTRLSIL.

The chain employs TRBV27 and TRBJ1-4, with D maybe TRBD1 (6 bases). V lost 8 bases and J 7 bases, leaving 20 bases between the germline ends. The CDR3 runs 15 residues. Germline V CDR1 and CDR2: MNHEY, SMNVEV (reference sequence). CDR3 region: CASRLQGSGGEKLFF. CDR3 bases: TGTGCCAGCCGACTCCAGGGGAGTGGTGGTGAAAAACTGTTTTTT.

The rearrangement uses TRBV7-2 and TRBJ2-1; TRBD2 matches at 9 bases. Germline V CDR1 and CDR2: SGHTA, FQGNSA. Trimming cost V 5 bases and J 4 bases; bases outside gene matches: 6. CDR3 length: 15 amino acids. DNA of the CDR3: TGTGCCAGCAGCCCGAGCGGGAGGAATTACAATGAGCAGTTCTTC. Translated: CASSPSGRNYNEQFF.

This sequence joins TRBV28 and TRBJ1-6; 12 nucleotides match TRBD1. The CDR3 runs 17 residues. With V trimmed by 6 bases and J by 9 bases, 12 bases remained unmatched. CDR1 MDHEN and CDR2 SYDVKM come from the germline V gene. Here the CDR3 DNA reads TGTGCCAGCAGATTGGGGGACAGGGGGCCGGAGGCTTCACCCCTCCACTTT. Amino acids: CASRLGDRGPEASPLHF.

A word on this clone: Other DNA sequences from this sample encode an identical CDR3 as well. V usage is TRBV11-3 and J usage is TRBJ1-1; 10 bases fit TRBD1. The CDR3 runs 14 residues. Germline V lookup: CDR1 SGHNT, CDR2 YENEEA. V was clipped by 3 bases and J by 4 bases; unmatched bases: 2. CDR3: CASSLRTGGTEAFF. As DNA, the CDR3 is TGTGCCAGCAGCTTGCGGACAGGGGGCACTGAAGCTTTCTTT.

The J gene is TRBJ1-1, the V gene TRBV5-8, with unresolved D. Germline assignment: CDR1 SGHTS and CDR2 YDEGEE. The ends were cut back, 4 bases at V and 1 base at J, with 11 bases in the middle. CDR3 length equals 14 residues. CDR3 amino acids: CASSPELGNTEAFF. The CDR3 DNA sequence: TGTGCCAGCAGCCCCGAACTCGGGAACACTGAAGCTTTCTTT.

The V call is TRBV18, the J call TRBJ2-1, with 7 bases aligning to TRBD2. Germline values: CDR1 KGHSH, CDR2 LQKENI. There are 14 residues in the CDR3. Trimming removed 2 bases from V and 8 bases from J; junction bases left unmatched: 6. CDR3 DNA sequence: TGTGCCAGCTCACCAAGTAGCGGGCGTTATGAGCAGTTCTTC. Its protein is CASSPSSGRYEQFF.

The rearrangement links TRBV21-1 to TRBJ1-2; the table gives TRBD1 as D, unverified against the DNA. TRBV21-1 has pseudogene status. CDR3 length: 18 amino acids. As DNA, the CDR3 is TGTGCCAGCAGCAAAGGGCCGGGACAGGGGATTTCGGGCTATGGCTACACCTTC. Amino acid sequence: CASSKGPGQGISGYGYTF.

The gene calls are TRBV5-1 and TRBJ2-4; 8 bases agree with TRBD1. Germline V gene lookup returns CDR1 SGHRS and CDR2 YFSETQ. The CDR3 runs to 14 residues. Trimming removed 2 bases from V and 5 bases from J; junction bases left unmatched: 3. The CDR3 is CASSFRGRENIQYF. In nucleotides, the CDR3 is TGCGCCAGCAGCTTCAGGGGGCGCGAAAACATTCAGTACTTC.